This paragraph reports one TCR beta chain. Its specificity is not known. This sample is part of a study of identical twins. Study-level findings and limits: The study found that models underestimated out-of-frame TCR alpha sharing in monozygotic twins. Those out-of-frame alpha sequences shared by twins showed an excess of low generation probability.

After template switching added a universal primer site, the resulting cDNA carried unique molecular identifiers. TCRdb used MiXCR to reprocess the 5' RACE reads, holding one entry per CDR3 protein. The sample yields around 1.7 million distinct CDR3 sequences, 32% seen once. V gave up 1 base and J gave up 6 bases; unmatched junction bases: 12. Germline-derived CDR1 and CDR2 are MGHRA and YSYEKL. The CDR3 length is 18 residues. The V and J genes are TRBV4-1 and TRBJ2-1; TRBD1 matches at 10 bases. Sequencing was done on a sample of cord blood. This TCR derives from a newborn girl in good health. This chain's CDR3 is CASSQVLNLWTGGNEQFF. In DNA form, the CDR3 reads TGCGCCAGCAGCCAAGTTCTAAACCTTTGGACAGGGGGCAATGAGCAGTTCTTC.